These 10 T cell receptor beta chains came from one sample sequenced in a study of shared clonotypes between healthy human individuals. TCRdb keeps only in-frame clones here, not all; method: immunoSEQ multiplex PCR. Found here are roughly 1,800,000 clones, just under 95% of them singletons; the top ten hold 1% to 1.5%. Naive CD8 cells were CD45RO-negative, positively selected for CCR7, excluding terminally differentiated effector memory CD45RA+ cells. The sample taken for sequencing was naive CD8+ T cells sorted from blood. The receptors stem from a man between 18 and 35 years old in good health.

On this clone: The same CDR3 can be traced to other DNA sequences in this sample. J is TRBJ2-7 and V is TRBV28; 8 nucleotides line up with TRBD2. The trim removed 3 bases at V and 1 base at J, leaving 2 bases unmatched. The germline V gene encodes CDR1 MDHEN and CDR2 SYDVKM. This CDR3 region has 14 residues. The chain's CDR3 is CASSLAGGSYEQYF. The CDR3 DNA reads as TGTGCCAGCAGTTTGGCGGGGGGTTCCTACGAGCAGTACTTC.

The chain carries TRBV5-1 and TRBJ2-7; 7 bases line up with TRBD2. Per the germline V gene, CDR1 is SGHRS and CDR2 is YFSETQ. The ends lost 3 bases at V and 6 bases at J; junction bases unmatched: 3. CDR3 length: 12 amino acids. CDR3 sequence: CASSSLASEQYF. The CDR3 DNA follows: TGCGCCAGCAGCTCACTAGCGAGCGAGCAGTACTTC.

This clone was detected only once. The chain is built from TRBV19 and TRBJ1-6; a possible D gene is TRBD1 (5 bases). The germline V gene encodes CDR1 LNHDA and CDR2 SQIVND (reference sequence). Trimming stripped 7 bases from V and 6 bases from J, with 19 bases between. CDR3 length: 16 residues. For the CDR3, the DNA is TGTGCCAGTACCTCCCGGGACCCGGTACCTAATTCACCCCTCCACTTT. Encoded protein: CASTSRDPVPNSPLHF.

The chain employs TRBV4-1 and TRBJ2-1, with TRBD1 identical over 9 bases. This CDR3 spans 12 amino acids. V lost 0 bases to trimming and J lost 16 bases; unmatched junction nucleotides: 4. Looked up from germline, CDR1 is MGHRA and CDR2 is YSYEKL. The CDR3: CASSQEGDREFF. CDR3 in DNA: TGCGCCAGCAGCCAAGAAGGGGACAGGGAATTCTTC.

The chain is built from TRBV6-1 and TRBJ1-5; TRBD1 is a possible D gene (5 bases). Germline CDR1 is MNHNS and CDR2 is SASEGT. Trimming removed 3 bases from V and 0 bases from J, with 15 bases in between. The CDR3 runs to 17 residues. CDR3 in amino acids: CASSDPQGFHSNQPQHF. The CDR3 DNA is TGTGCCAGCAGTGACCCCCAGGGTTTCCATAGCAATCAGCCCCAGCATTTT.

Regarding this clone: Other DNA sequences in this specimen translate into the identical CDR3. This chain links TRBV4-1 with TRBJ1-4, with D tentatively TRBD1 (6 bases). V lost 0 bases to trimming and J lost 7 bases, with 12 bases between them. The CDR3 sequence is 15 residues long. CDR1 is MGHRA and CDR2 is YSYEKL in the germline V gene. In DNA, the CDR3 is TGCGCCAGCAGCCAAGACAGGGGAGGGGGTGAAAAACTGTTTTTT. Encoded protein: CASSQDRGGGEKLFF.

In the case of this clone: This CDR3 is also generated by other DNA sequences in the sample. The J gene is TRBJ1-2, the V gene TRBV27, with D perhaps TRBD1 (6 bases). V dropped 2 bases and J dropped 4 bases, with 11 bases sitting between them. Germline V gives CDR1 MNHEY, CDR2 SMNVEV (reference sequence). The CDR3 is 14 residues long. The DNA of the CDR3 is TGTGCCAGCAGTTTACGGGGGCCTGGCTATGGCTACACCTTC. Its translation is CASSLRGPGYGYTF.

The rearrangement joins TRBV2 to TRBJ2-7; TRBD2 might be the D (7 bases). The CDR3 covers 13 residues. V lost 10 bases and J lost 2, with 15 bases in between. CDR1 SNHLY and CDR2 FYNNEI come from the germline V gene. The CDR3 reads CAIRGGSTYEQYF. The DNA for the CDR3 is TGTGCCATCAGGGGCGGGAGTACCTACGAGCAGTACTTC. Drawing the rest from reference TRBV2 and TRBJ2-7, the complete variable domain is EPEVTQTPSHQVTQMGQEVILRCVPISNHLYFYWYRQILGQKVEFLVSFYNNEISEKSEIFDDQFSVERPDGSNFTLKIRSTKLEDSAMYFCAIRGGSTYEQYFGPGTRLTVT.

The chain recombines TRBV30 with TRBJ2-4; TRBD1 matches 9 bases. Looked up from germline, CDR1 is GTSNPN and CDR2 is SVGIG (reference sequence). This CDR3 is built from 14 residues. With 1 base clipped from V and 12 bases from J, the junction kept 10 bases outside the gene matches. CDR3 bases: TGTGCCTGGAGTGCGGGACAGGGCTCACCCCGTCAGTACTTC. Its translation is CAWSAGQGSPRQYF.

As for this clone: Other DNA sequences in this sample translate to the same CDR3. The J gene is TRBJ2-7, the V gene TRBV6-5; maybe TRBD1 (6 bases). From germline, CDR1 is MNHEY and CDR2 SVGAGI. CDR3 size: 16 residues. V was shortened by 0 bases and J by 3 bases, with 15 bases between the two germline ends. CDR3 nucleotides: TGTGCCAGCAGTTACTCAACAGGGCAAAGAGACTACGAGCAGTACTTC. It encodes CASSYSTGQRDYEQYF.